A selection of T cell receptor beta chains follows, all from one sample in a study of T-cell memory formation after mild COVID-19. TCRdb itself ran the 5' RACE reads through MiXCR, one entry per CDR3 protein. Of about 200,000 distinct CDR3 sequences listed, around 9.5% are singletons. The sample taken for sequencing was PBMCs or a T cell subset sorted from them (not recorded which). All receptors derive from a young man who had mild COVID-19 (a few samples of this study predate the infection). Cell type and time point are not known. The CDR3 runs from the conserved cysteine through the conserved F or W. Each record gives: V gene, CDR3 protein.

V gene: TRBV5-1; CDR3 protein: CASSLGANNEQFF
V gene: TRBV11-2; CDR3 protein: CASSLVLRGGPPDTQYF
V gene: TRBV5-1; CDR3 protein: CASSLATGGDSTDTQYF
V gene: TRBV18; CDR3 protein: CASLRGTNEKLFF
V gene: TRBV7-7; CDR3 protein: CASSPSPGSGNTIYF
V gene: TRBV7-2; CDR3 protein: CASSFNLGTGSQYF
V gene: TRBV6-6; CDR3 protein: CASSPHGGGEDIQYF
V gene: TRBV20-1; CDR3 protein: CSGRGTGDYEQYF
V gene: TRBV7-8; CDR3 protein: CASSLEQARAAFF
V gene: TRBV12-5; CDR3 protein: CASKLGEPSDTQYF
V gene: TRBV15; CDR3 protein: CATSPPGQGTNEKLFF
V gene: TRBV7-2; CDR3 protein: CASSFDPGMVYNEQFF
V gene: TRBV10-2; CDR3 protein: CASSATREETQYF
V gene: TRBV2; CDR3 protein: CASSEGQGTGYTF
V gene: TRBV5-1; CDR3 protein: CASTGRSSYNEQFF
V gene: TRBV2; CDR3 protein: CASTEGTARNQPQHF
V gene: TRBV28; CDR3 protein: CASSTQGTAIYGYTF